In this sample, the clone carrying this TCR beta chain turned up a few times. The data belong to a study of T cell repertoires in cytomegalovirus infection. There are 17 residues in the CDR3. Per germline, CDR1 SGHVT and CDR2 SQSDAQ. Trimming removed 1 base at V and 4 bases at J, with 17 bases between. TCRdb used MiXCR to reprocess the reads, holding one entry per CDR3 protein. The sample lists approximately 180,000 distinct CDR3 sequences, 15% to 20% seen once, with almost 25% in the top ten. The chain employs TRBV7-4 and TRBJ1-3; D gene ambiguous. The sample comprised CD8+ T cells from PBMCs. This TCR was sampled from a human donor in good health (CMV status not recorded). Some clones in this sample may be carry-over from other donors' samples. CDR3 coding DNA: TGTGCCAGCAGCTTAGTCCCAGGCACGGCGGCAGGAAACACCATATATTTT. Translation gives CASSLVPGTAAGNTIYF.